Listed here are 20 T cell receptor beta chains from one sample, sequenced in a study of regulatory T cells in long-lasting Graves disease. The time point: persistent/refractory GD, antithyroid drugs over 5 years with positive TRAb. Generation of the TCR library employed RNA extracted from PBMCs. Library construction for TCR beta used iRepertoire HTBI primers and Arm-PCR of CDR3 regions. TCRdb redid the calling of the multiplex PCR reads with MiXCR, one entry per CDR3 protein. This table has approximately 290,000 distinct CDR3 sequences, 22% appearing once. This sample comprised peripheral blood mononuclear cells (PBMCs), obtained when the disease was refractory, from a patient treated with antithyroid drugs. These receptors all come from a female donor with Graves disease.

As concerns this clonotype: This could be a read error, since a much larger clone is one nucleotide away. The conserved closing phenylalanine or tryptophan is absent in this CDR3, likely reflecting a read error. The V and J genes are TRBV20-1 and TRBJ2-7, with D perhaps TRBD1 (5 bases). CDR3 size: 13 residues. Trimming took 4 bases from V and 6 from J, leaving 16 bases between them. Germline CDR1 is DFQATT and CDR2 is SNEGSKA (reference sequence). The CDR3 DNA reads as TGCAGTGCTACAACCCCCAGGGTTGGCGAGCAGTACTCC. This sequence encodes CSATTPRVGEQYS.

V is TRBV19 and J is TRBJ1-2; 7 bases are a match to TRBD1. J was trimmed by 7 bases and V by 10 bases; bases with no gene match: 6. Germline V lookup: CDR1 LNHDA, CDR2 SQIVND (reference sequence). This CDR3 contains 11 residues. CDR3 nucleotide sequence: TGTGCCACTCAGGGGGGAGGTGGCTACACCTTC. It specifies CATQGGGGYTF. The full variable domain, completed using reference TRBV19 and TRBJ1-2, is DGGITQSPKYLFRKEGQNVTLSCEQNLNHDAMYWYRQDPGQGLRLIYYSQIVNDFQKGDIAEGYSVSREKKESFPLTVTSAQKNPTAFYLCATQGGGGYTFGSGTRLTVV.

This clonotype has more than one count but fewer than ten. V and J are TRBV4-2 and TRBJ2-5, with unresolved D. The V gene's germline CDR1 is LGHNA and CDR2 YNFKEQ. CDR3 length equals 13 residues. Between the trimmed V and J ends, which lost 1 base and 3 bases, there was a span of 6 bases. For the CDR3, the DNA is TGTGCCAGCAGCCAAGGTCAGGAAGAGACCCAGTACTTC. Its translation is CASSQGQEETQYF.

There are many counts of this clonotype. V usage is TRBV7-2 and J usage is TRBJ1-2; 10 nucleotides agree with TRBD1. From germline, CDR1 is SGHTA and CDR2 FQGNSA. V lost 1 base and J lost 3; bases outside the gene matches: 11. CDR3 length: 18 amino acids. CDR3 DNA: TGTGCCAGCAGCTTAGTGGACAGGGGGAACCCGACGGACTATGGCTACACCTTC. Translating gives CASSLVDRGNPTDYGYTF.

In its sample, this clonotype was seen once. J is TRBJ2-3 and V is TRBV7-3, with unresolved D. Germline V lookup: CDR1 SGHTA, CDR2 FQGTGA. Trimming took off 5 bases at V and 4 bases at J, with 10 bases between the two ends. The CDR3 has 13 amino acids. The CDR3 region has the DNA TGTGCCAGCAGCCGGTCCGGCCCAGATACGCAGTATTTT. Translation: CASSRSGPDTQYF.

This clonotype was recorded many times. This chain joins TRBV7-9 and TRBJ2-4; D might be TRBD1 (5 bases). The ends were cut back, 5 bases at V and 0 bases at J, with 20 bases in the middle. CDR1 is SEHNR and CDR2 is FQNEAQ in the germline V gene (reference sequence). The CDR3 loop spans 18 amino acids. The CDR3 sequence: CASSQLKGPELAKNIQYF. The DNA of the CDR3 is TGTGCCAGCAGCCAACTGAAGGGGCCAGAACTAGCCAAAAACATTCAGTACTTC.

The rearrangement uses TRBV7-2 and TRBJ1-1; 9 bases align to TRBD1. CDR1 and CDR2 (germline): SGHTA, FQGNSA. After removal of 5 bases from V and 4 bases from J, the junction contained 8 bases not matched to a gene. The CDR3 contains 15 residues. The CDR3 spells CASSPRTGAVTEAFF. In DNA, the CDR3 is TGTGCCAGCAGCCCTAGGACAGGGGCGGTCACTGAAGCTTTCTTT.

V is TRBV20-1 and J is TRBJ1-5; a possible D gene is TRBD1 (5 bases). The CDR3 spans 14 residues. V lost 3 bases and J 5 bases, leaving 14 bases between the germline ends. Germline loops: CDR1 DFQATT, CDR2 SNEGSKA (reference sequence). The CDR3 region is CSASWGVGDQPQHF. CDR3 coding DNA: TGCAGTGCTAGCTGGGGGGTAGGTGATCAGCCCCAGCATTTT.

This clonotype was seen a few times. V gene TRBV20-1 combines with J gene TRBJ2-1, with a possible D match to TRBD2 (5 bases). V shed 6 bases and J shed 7 bases, with 16 bases lying between them. CDR1 and CDR2 from the germline V gene are DFQATT and SNEGSKA (reference sequence). This CDR3 contains 13 residues. CDR3: CSAPHRTRNEQFF. CDR3 in DNA: TGCAGTGCACCCCACCGGACTCGAAATGAGCAGTTCTTC.

This clonotype was picked up many times. The chain couples TRBV12-3 or TRBV12-4 to TRBJ1-5; TRBD1 matches at 7 bases. The V segment lost 3 bases and the J segment 3 bases; nucleotides outside the gene matches: 8. This CDR3 has 16 amino acids. The CDR3 is CASSFPDRAPNQPQHF. In DNA, the CDR3 is TGTGCCAGCAGTTTCCCCGACAGGGCGCCCAATCAGCCCCAGCATTTT.

In its sample, this clonotype was seen many times. The rearrangement uses TRBV28 and TRBJ2-2, with D perhaps TRBD1 (7 bases). The V end lost 4 bases, the J end lost 1 base, and 10 bases lay between the germline ends. The CDR3 has 15 residues. CDR1 MDHEN and CDR2 SYDVKM come from the germline V gene. The CDR3 region is CASSSRGENTGELFF. CDR3 bases: TGTGCCAGCAGTTCCAGGGGGGAGAACACCGGGGAGCTGTTTTTT.

This clonotype was recorded a few times. This chain joins TRBV5-1 and TRBJ1-1, with D hard to call. V was trimmed by 4 bases and J by 3 bases, leaving 10 bases between them. Germline-derived CDR1 and CDR2 are SGHRS and YFSETQ. This CDR3 is built from 13 residues. In DNA form, the CDR3 reads TGCGCCAGCAGCCCTTGGTCCGACACTGAAGCTTTCTTT. It encodes CASSPWSDTEAFF. Filled out from reference TRBV5-1 and TRBJ1-1, the complete variable domain reads KAGVTQTPRYLIKTRGQQVTLSCSPISGHRSVSWYQQTPGQGLQFLFEYFSETQRNKGNFPGRFSGRQFSNSRSEMNVSTLELGDSALYLCASSPWSDTEAFFGQGTRLTVV.

In its sample, this clonotype was seen a few times. V usage is TRBV7-3 and J usage is TRBJ2-7; no definite D call. The CDR3 runs 13 residues. V was pared by 4 bases and J by 3 bases, with 10 bases between. The V gene's germline CDR1 is SGHTA and CDR2 FQGTGA. CDR3 protein: CASSSQTYYEQYF. The CDR3 nucleotides read TGTGCCAGCAGCTCGCAGACCTACTACGAGCAGTACTTC.

This clonotype was recorded a few times. The chain combines TRBV4-1 with TRBJ1-6; D gene uncertain. Trimming took off 6 bases at V and 10 bases at J, with 13 bases between the two ends. In germline, CDR1 is MGHRA, CDR2 YSYEKL. CDR3 length equals 13 residues. DNA of the CDR3: TGCGCCAGCAGTCAGTGGCCTGTCTCACCCCTCCACTTT. Residues: CASSQWPVSPLHF.

J is TRBJ1-1 and V is TRBV20-1; D unclear. This CDR3 is built from 13 residues. CDR1 DFQATT and CDR2 SNEGSKA come from the germline V gene (reference sequence). The V and J ends lost 8 bases and 0 bases respectively, with 13 bases between them. For the CDR3, the DNA is TGCAGTACTTCCGCGAATATGAACACTGAAGCTTTCTTT. This encodes CSTSANMNTEAFF.

In this sample, this clonotype turned up a few times. The chain carries TRBV12-3 or TRBV12-4 and TRBJ2-3; a weak D match, TRBD2 (6 bases). CDR3 length equals 18 residues. Trimming stripped 4 bases from V and 2 bases from J, with 22 bases between. The CDR3 coding sequence is TGTGCCAGCAGTTCGATGCGCCGCGGGACGGGCTACACAGATACGCAGTATTTT. Translating gives CASSSMRRGTGYTDTQYF.

This clonotype was counted between two and nine times. This chain joins TRBV27 and TRBJ2-7; 7 nucleotides agree with TRBD1. This CDR3 is 13 amino acids long. After removal of 6 bases from V and 2 bases from J, the junction contained 4 bases not matched to a gene. Germline V CDR1 and CDR2: MNHEY, SMNVEV (reference sequence). CDR3: CASRQRGPYEQYF. CDR3 coding DNA: TGTGCCAGCAGACAGAGGGGGCCCTACGAGCAGTACTTC.

The chain joins TRBV4-3 to TRBJ2-7, with 9 nucleotides matching TRBD1. The germline gives CDR1 LGHNA, CDR2 YSLEER. CDR3 length: 17 residues. V was clipped by 0 bases and J by 6 bases; unmatched bases: 12. CDR3 in DNA: TGCGCCAGCAGCCAAGATCCCTACACAGGGGGCGAAGGCGAGCAGTACTTC. Residues: CASSQDPYTGGEGEQYF.

This clonotype has just a few counts. V gene TRBV6-6 combines with J gene TRBJ2-7; possible D gene TRBD2, 6 bases. CDR3 size: 15 residues. Trimming took 0 bases from V and 0 from J, leaving 9 bases between them. CDR1 MNHNY and CDR2 SVGAGI come from the germline V gene (reference sequence). CDR3 region: CASSYSRGPSYEQYF. The CDR3 DNA follows: TGTGCCAGCAGTTACTCGCGGGGTCCCTCCTACGAGCAGTACTTC.

This sequence joins TRBV7-2 and TRBJ2-3; 9 bases map to TRBD1. J gave up 6 bases and V 7 bases, and 11 bases lay outside the gene matches. The CDR3 is 15 residues long. Looked up from germline, CDR1 is SGHTA and CDR2 is FQGNSA. CDR3 sequence reads: CASNPSGTGSDTQYF. In DNA form, the CDR3 reads TGTGCCAGCAACCCATCCGGGACAGGGTCTGATACGCAGTATTTT.